This T cell receptor beta chain was captured in a study of Graves' ophthalmopathy and Graves' hyperthyroidism. Study summary: If no ophthalmopathy appeared within 18 months of follow-up, hyperthyroidism was termed stable.

Whole-study results and caveats: Among thyroid clonotypes expanded above 0.001 frequency, most also appeared in blood. Ophthalmopathy progression cases were predicted by the model with approximately 66% sensitivity and 72.22% specificity.

Orbital computed tomography, thyroid ultrasound, TRAb, serum thyroxine and clinical symptoms formed the basis of diagnosis. Scientists amplified the TCR beta CDR3 regions from RNA transcripts. First-round RT-PCR relied on HTBI primers, and a second-round multiplex PCR came next. Each CDR3 protein is one row after TCRdb ran MiXCR on the multiplex PCR reads. Here the sample spans about 600,000 distinct CDR3 sequences, under 40% being singletons. A word on this clonotype: Its antigen remains unknown.

The CDR3 has 18 residues. Germline V gene data show CDR1 as SEHNR and CDR2 as FQNEAQ (reference sequence). V lost 3 bases and J lost 10, with 31 bases in between. Sequenced material: peripheral blood or thyroid tissue (not recorded which). This chain connects TRBV7-9 to TRBJ2-7; D gene ambiguous. This TCR was recovered from an adult man with Graves' hyperthyroidism. The CDR3 loop reads CASSFFRAPGRSAQPQYF. The CDR3 DNA sequence: TGTGCCAGCAGCTTTTTCCGGGCCCCGGGTAGGAGTGCCCAGCCCCAGTACTTC.